These 11 T cell receptor beta chains originate from one sample sequenced in a study of blood T cells in healthy people across ages. Using a J-beta primer mix together with a sample-barcoded 5' primer, a second PCR was run for roughly 7 to 12 cycles. MiXCR was run by TCRdb on the 5' RACE reads, yielding one entry per CDR3 protein. The sample includes roughly 1.9 million distinct CDR3 sequences, 39% of them seen just once. The sample comprised blood. All receptors derive from a human donor in good health.

The chain is built from TRBV4-1 and TRBJ1-1; D unresolved. The CDR3 has 15 residues. Germline loops: CDR1 MGHRA, CDR2 YSYEKL. The V end was cut by 3 bases, the J end by 1 base, with 12 bases between. CDR3 bases: TGCGCCAGCAGCCACTTTTCGGACTCGAACACTGAAGCTTTCTTT. Translating gives CASSHFSDSNTEAFF.

The V call is TRBV19, the J call TRBJ2-5; 7 bases fit TRBD1. The CDR3 has 13 residues. With 0 bases clipped from V and 5 bases from J, the junction kept 0 bases outside the gene matches. CDR1 is LNHDA, CDR2 SQIVND, per germline (reference sequence). The CDR3 DNA reads TGTGCCAGTAGTATAGAGACAGGGGAGACCCAGTACTTC. This codes for CASSIETGETQYF.

This clonotype was observed at least ten times. The chain combines TRBV6-5 with TRBJ2-5, with TRBD2 as a possible D gene (7 bases). V was cut by 2 bases and J by 2 bases, with 15 bases left in between. Germline-derived CDR1 and CDR2 are MNHEY and SVGAGI. The length of the CDR3 is 16 residues. For the CDR3, the DNA is TGTGCCAGCAGTTACGGGGCGGGGGCCACTCAAGAGACCCAGTACTTC. This gives the protein CASSYGAGATQETQYF.

This clonotype showed up many times. The chain employs TRBV7-8 and TRBJ2-4, with TRBD2 matching 11 bases. The junction had 3 bases not matched to a gene; V was cut back by 5 bases and J by 6 bases. CDR3 length: 14 residues. CDR1 is SGHVS, CDR2 FQNEAQ, per germline. CDR3 sequence (DNA): TGTGCCAGCAGCCCCGGACTAGCGGGAAACATTCAGTACTTC. It codes for CASSPGLAGNIQYF. The full variable domain, rest sourced from reference TRBV7-8 and TRBJ2-4, is GAGVSQSPRYKVAKRGQDVALRCDPISGHVSLFWYQQALGQGPEFLTYFQNEAQLDKSGLPSDRFFAERPEGSVSTLKIQRTQQEDSAVYLCASSPGLAGNIQYFGAGTRLSVL.

The genes are TRBV7-6 and TRBJ1-4, with D uncertain. The germline CDR1 and CDR2 sequences are SGHVS and FNYEAQ. Trimming cost V 4 bases and J 2 bases, with 8 bases left between them. The CDR3 has 14 residues. The CDR3 spells CASSSGFTNEKLFF. In DNA, the CDR3 is TGTGCCAGCAGCTCGGGGTTCACTAATGAAAAACTGTTTTTT. Based on the CDR3 plus reference TRBV7-6 and TRBJ1-4, the full variable domain is GAGVSQSPRYKVTKRGQDVALRCDPISGHVSLYWYRQALGQGPEFLTYFNYEAQQDKSGLPNDRFSAERPEGSISTLTIQRTEQRDSAMYRCASSSGFTNEKLFFGSGTQLSVL.

V usage is TRBV6-2 or TRBV6-3 and J usage is TRBJ1-1, with TRBD1 as a possible D gene (5 bases). The CDR3 runs to 14 residues. Germline V lookup: CDR1 MNHEY, CDR2 SVGEGT. V was pared by 6 bases and J by 3 bases, with 14 bases between. The CDR3 protein is CASRGIGGYTEAFF. The CDR3 DNA sequence: TGTGCCAGCAGGGGGATTGGGGGGTACACTGAAGCTTTCTTT.

This clonotype has a single count. The chain employs TRBV4-1 and TRBJ2-7; D gene uncertain. V lost 2 bases to trimming and J lost 2 bases, with 7 bases between them. The CDR3 is made up of 13 amino acids. Per germline, CDR1 MGHRA and CDR2 YSYEKL. The CDR3: CASSQTSTYEQYF. The CDR3 nucleotides are TGCGCCAGCAGCCAAACCTCTACCTACGAGCAGTACTTC.

In this sample, this clonotype turned up a few times. This chain links TRBV7-9 with TRBJ2-7, with unresolved D. Looked up from germline, CDR1 is SEHNR and CDR2 is FQNEAQ (reference sequence). Between the trimmed V and J ends, which lost 5 bases and 0 bases, there was a span of 14 bases. This CDR3 has 15 amino acids. Here the CDR3 reads CASSRGGSSSYEQYF. DNA of the CDR3: TGTGCCAGCAGCCGAGGTGGGTCCAGCTCCTACGAGCAGTACTTC.

A few counts support this clonotype. This rearrangement joins TRBV7-2 to TRBJ2-5, with D perhaps TRBD2 (7 bases). CDR1 and CDR2 (germline): SGHTA, FQGNSA. This CDR3 is 15 amino acids long. The V end lost 5 bases, the J end lost 5 bases, and 18 bases lay between the germline ends. The chain's CDR3 is CASSTRIGGVETQYF. The CDR3 nucleotides are TGTGCCAGCAGCACACGAATAGGGGGGGTTGAGACCCAGTACTTC.

The chain joins TRBV29-1 to TRBJ2-5, with TRBD1 as a possible D gene (7 bases). Germline V gene lookup returns CDR1 SQVTM and CDR2 ANQGSEA. V lost 6 bases and J 10 bases, leaving 18 bases between the germline ends. This CDR3 comprises 12 residues. CDR3 bases: TGCAGCGTGCTTACAGGGGAGGTTGTCCAGTACTTC. Protein: CSVLTGEVVQYF.

This clonotype was picked up a small number of times. The chain recombines TRBV12-3 or TRBV12-4 with TRBJ2-7, with a weak D call TRBD2 (5 bases). There are 14 residues in the CDR3. V lost 3 bases to trimming and J lost 5 bases, with 14 bases between them. Written as DNA, the CDR3 is TGTGCCAGCAGTTTGGCAGTCTCCGGGAACGAGCAGTACTTC. Residues: CASSLAVSGNEQYF.